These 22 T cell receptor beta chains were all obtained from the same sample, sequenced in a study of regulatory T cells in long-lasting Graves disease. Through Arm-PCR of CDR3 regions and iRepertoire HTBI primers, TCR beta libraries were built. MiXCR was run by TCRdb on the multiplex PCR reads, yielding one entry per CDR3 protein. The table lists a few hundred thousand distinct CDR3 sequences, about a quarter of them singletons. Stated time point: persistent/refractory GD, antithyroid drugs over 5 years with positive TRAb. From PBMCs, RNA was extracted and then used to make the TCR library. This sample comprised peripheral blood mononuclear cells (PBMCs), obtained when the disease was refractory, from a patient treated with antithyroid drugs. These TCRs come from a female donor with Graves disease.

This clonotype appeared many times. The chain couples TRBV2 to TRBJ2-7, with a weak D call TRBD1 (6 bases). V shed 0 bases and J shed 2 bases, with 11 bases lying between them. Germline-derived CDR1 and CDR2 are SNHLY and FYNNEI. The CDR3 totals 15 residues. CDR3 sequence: CASSEATGITYEQYF. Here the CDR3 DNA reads TGTGCCAGCAGTGAAGCAACAGGGATCACCTACGAGCAGTACTTC.

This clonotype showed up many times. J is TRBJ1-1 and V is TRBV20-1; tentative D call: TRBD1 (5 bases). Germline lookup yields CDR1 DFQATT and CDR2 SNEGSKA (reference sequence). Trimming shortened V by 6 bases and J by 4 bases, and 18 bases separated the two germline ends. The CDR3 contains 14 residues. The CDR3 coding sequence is TGCAGTGCGCATTGGCAGGGAGGGAGCACTGAAGCTTTCTTT. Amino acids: CSAHWQGGSTEAFF.

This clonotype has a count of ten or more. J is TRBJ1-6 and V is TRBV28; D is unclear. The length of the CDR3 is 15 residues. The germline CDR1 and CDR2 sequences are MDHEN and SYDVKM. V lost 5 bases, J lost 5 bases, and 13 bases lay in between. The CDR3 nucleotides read TGTGCCAGCAGTCCCACCCGGGATGATAATTCACCCCTCCACTTT. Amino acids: CASSPTRDDNSPLHF.

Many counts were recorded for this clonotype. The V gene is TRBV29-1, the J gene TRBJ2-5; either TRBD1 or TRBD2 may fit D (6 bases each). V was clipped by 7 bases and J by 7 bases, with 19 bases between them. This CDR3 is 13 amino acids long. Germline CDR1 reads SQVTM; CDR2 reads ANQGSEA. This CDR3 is CSGSQGGRGTQYF. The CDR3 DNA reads TGCAGCGGATCTCAAGGGGGGCGGGGGACCCAGTACTTC.

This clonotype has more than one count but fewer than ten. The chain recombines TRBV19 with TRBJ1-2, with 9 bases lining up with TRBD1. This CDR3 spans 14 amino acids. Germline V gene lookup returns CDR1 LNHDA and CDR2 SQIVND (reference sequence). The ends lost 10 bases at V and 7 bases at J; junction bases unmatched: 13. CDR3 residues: CATEQQGAYGGYTF. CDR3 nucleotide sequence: TGTGCCACTGAACAACAGGGGGCGTATGGTGGCTACACCTTC.

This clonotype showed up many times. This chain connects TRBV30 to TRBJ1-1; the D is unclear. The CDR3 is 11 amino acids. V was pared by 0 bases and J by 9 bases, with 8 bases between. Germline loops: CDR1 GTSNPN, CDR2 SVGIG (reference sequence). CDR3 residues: CAWSVTGKAFF. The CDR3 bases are TGTGCCTGGAGTGTAACCGGAAAAGCTTTCTTT.

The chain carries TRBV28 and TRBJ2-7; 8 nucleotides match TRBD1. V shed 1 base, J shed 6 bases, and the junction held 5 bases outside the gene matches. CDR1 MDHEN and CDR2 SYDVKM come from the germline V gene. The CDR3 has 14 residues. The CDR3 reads CASSLLQGAGEQYF. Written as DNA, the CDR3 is TGTGCCAGCAGTTTATTGCAGGGGGCGGGCGAGCAGTACTTC.

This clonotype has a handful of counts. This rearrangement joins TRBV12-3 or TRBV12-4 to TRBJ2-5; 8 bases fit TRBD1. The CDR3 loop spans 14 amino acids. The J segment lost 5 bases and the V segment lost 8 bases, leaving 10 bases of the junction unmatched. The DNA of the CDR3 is TGTGCCAGCGGACGCAGGGGGCGCGGGGAGACCCAGTACTTC. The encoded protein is CASGRRGRGETQYF.

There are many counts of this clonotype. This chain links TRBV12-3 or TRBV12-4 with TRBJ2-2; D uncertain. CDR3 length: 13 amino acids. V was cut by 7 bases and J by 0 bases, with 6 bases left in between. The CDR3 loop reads CASTRTNTGELFF. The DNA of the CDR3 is TGTGCCAGCACCCGTACGAACACCGGGGAGCTGTTTTTT.

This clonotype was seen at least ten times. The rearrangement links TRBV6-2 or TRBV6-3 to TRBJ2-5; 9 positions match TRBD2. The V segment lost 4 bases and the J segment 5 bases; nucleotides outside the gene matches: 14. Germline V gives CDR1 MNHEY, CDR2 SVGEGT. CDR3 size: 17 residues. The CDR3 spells CASSSLVAGEGVETQYF. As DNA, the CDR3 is TGTGCCAGCAGTTCACTGGTAGCGGGAGAGGGTGTGGAGACCCAGTACTTC.

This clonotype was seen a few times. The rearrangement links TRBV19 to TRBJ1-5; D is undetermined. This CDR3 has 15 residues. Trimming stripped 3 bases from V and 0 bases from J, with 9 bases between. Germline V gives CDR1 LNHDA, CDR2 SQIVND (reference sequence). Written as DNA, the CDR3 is TGTGCCAGTAGTATTGCAGTGAATAGCAATCAGCCCCAGCATTTT. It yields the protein CASSIAVNSNQPQHF.

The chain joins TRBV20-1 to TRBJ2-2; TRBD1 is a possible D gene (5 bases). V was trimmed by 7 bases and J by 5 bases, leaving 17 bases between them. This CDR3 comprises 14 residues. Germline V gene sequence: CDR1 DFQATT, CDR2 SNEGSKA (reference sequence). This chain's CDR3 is CSVGADGATGELFF. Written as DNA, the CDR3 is TGCAGTGTTGGGGCAGATGGAGCGACCGGGGAGCTGTTTTTT.

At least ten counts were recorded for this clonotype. For the CDR3, the DNA is TGCAGCGGTGTGACAGGGAGTAATACTGAAGCTTTCTTT. Encoded protein: CSGVTGSNTEAFF. The chain carries TRBV29-1 and TRBJ1-1; 7 positions match TRBD1. Trimming removed 7 bases from V and 5 bases from J; junction bases left unmatched: 10. Germline CDR1 reads SQVTM; CDR2 reads ANQGSEA. The CDR3 is 13 amino acids.

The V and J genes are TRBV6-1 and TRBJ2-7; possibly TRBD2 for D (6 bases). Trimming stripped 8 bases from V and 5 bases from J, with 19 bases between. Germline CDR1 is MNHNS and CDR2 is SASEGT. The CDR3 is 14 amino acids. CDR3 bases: TGTGCCAGCGGACGCCAAGGTGGAGGGAACGAGCAGTACTTC. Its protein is CASGRQGGGNEQYF.

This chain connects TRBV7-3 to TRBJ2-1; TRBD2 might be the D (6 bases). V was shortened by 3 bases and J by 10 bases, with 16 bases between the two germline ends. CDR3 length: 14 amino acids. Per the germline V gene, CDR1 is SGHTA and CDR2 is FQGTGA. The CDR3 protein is CASSFASLAHEQFF. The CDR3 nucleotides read TGTGCCAGCAGCTTTGCGTCTCTAGCGCACGAGCAGTTCTTC.

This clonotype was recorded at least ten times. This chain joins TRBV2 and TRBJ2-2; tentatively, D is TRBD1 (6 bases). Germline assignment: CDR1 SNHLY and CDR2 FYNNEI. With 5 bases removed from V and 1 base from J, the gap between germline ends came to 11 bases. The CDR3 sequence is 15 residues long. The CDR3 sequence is CASSQGTRNTGELFF. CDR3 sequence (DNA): TGTGCCAGCAGTCAAGGGACACGGAACACCGGGGAGCTGTTTTTT.

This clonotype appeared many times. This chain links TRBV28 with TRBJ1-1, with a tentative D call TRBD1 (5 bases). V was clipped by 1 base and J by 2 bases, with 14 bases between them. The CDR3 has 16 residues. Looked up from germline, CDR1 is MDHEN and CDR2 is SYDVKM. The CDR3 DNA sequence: TGTGCCAGCAGTTTATTGGCAGCCGGGGCCAACACTGAAGCTTTCTTT. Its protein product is CASSLLAAGANTEAFF.

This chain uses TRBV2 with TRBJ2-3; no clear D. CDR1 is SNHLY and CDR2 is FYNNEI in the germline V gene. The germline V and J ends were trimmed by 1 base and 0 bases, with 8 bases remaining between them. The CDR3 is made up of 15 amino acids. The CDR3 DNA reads TGTGCCAGCAGTGAAGAGGCCCTTAGCACAGATACGCAGTATTTT. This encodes CASSEEALSTDTQYF.

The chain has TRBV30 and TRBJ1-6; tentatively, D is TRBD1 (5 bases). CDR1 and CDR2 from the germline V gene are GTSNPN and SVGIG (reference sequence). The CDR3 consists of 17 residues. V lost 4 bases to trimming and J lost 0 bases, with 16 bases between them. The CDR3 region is CAWTPLPGSSYNSPLHF. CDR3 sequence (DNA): TGTGCCTGGACCCCACTTCCAGGGAGCTCCTATAATTCACCCCTCCACTTT.

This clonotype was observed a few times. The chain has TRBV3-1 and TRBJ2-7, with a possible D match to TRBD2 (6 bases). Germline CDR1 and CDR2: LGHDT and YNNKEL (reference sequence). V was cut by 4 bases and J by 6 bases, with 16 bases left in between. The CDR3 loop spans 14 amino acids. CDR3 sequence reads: CASSPALLAFEQYF. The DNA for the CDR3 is TGTGCCAGCAGCCCCGCGCTACTAGCTTTCGAGCAGTACTTC.

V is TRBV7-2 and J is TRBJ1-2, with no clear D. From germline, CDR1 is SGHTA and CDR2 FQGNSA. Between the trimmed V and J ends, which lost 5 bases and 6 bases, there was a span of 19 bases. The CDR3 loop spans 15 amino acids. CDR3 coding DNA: TGTGCCAGCAGCCCACAAACTGCCCGGACGGATGGCTACACCTTC. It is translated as CASSPQTARTDGYTF.

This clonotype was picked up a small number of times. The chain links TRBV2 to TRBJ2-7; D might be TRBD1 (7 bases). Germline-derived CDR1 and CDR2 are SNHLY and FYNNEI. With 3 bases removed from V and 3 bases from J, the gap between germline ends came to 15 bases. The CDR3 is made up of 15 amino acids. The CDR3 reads CASSEVNRGGYEQYF. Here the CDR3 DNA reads TGTGCCAGCAGTGAGGTTAACAGGGGAGGCTACGAGCAGTACTTC.